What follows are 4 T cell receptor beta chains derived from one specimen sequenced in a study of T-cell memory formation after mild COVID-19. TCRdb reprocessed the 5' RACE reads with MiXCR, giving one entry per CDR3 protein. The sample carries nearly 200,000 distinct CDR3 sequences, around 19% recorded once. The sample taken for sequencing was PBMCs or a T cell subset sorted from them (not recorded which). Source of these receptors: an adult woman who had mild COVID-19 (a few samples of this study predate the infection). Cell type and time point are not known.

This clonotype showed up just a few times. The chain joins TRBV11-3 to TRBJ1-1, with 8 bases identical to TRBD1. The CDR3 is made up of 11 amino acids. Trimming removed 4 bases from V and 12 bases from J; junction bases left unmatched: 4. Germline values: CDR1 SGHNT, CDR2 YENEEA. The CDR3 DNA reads TGTGCCAGCAGCTGGACAGGGCCGACTTTCTTT. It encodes CASSWTGPTFF.

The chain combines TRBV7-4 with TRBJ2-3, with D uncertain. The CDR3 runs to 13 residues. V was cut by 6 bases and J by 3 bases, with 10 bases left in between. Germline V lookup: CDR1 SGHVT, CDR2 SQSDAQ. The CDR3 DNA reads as TGTGCCAGCAGATTTAGGGTGACAGATACGCAGTATTTT. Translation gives CASRFRVTDTQYF.

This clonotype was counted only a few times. The CDR3 region has the DNA TGTGCCAGCATTCAACCGGGGGACGGCGAGCAGTACTTC. Translated: CASIQPGDGEQYF. The chain recombines TRBV6-5 with TRBJ2-7; a weak D match, TRBD2 (6 bases). The CDR3 is made up of 13 amino acids. V was shortened by 7 bases and J by 6 bases, with 16 bases between the two germline ends. Germline-derived CDR1 and CDR2 are MNHEY and SVGAGI.

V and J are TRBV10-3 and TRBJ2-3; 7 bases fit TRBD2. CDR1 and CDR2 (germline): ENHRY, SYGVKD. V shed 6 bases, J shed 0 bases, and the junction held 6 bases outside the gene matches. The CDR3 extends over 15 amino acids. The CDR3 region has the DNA TGTGCCATCAGAAAACTAGCGACTAGCACAGATACGCAGTATTTT. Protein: CAIRKLATSTDTQYF.